This T cell receptor beta chain derives from a study of Ad26.COV2.S vaccination and SARS-CoV-2 variants. Whole-study results and caveats: With respect to non-spike TCR breadth, vaccine and placebo recipients were similar.

The CDR3 runs 17 residues. Germline-derived CDR1 and CDR2 are MNHEY and SVGEGT. V lost 0 bases and J lost 4, with 18 bases in between. Treatment: about 20 received Ad26.COV2.S at low or high dose, single or two shots; roughly 5 received placebo; per-sample allocation not given. Samples analyzed were those drawn on day 63 after the first vaccine or placebo injection. A Boston donor was an adult aged 18-55 years. This clone was observed once. What it binds is not known. Profiling relied on immunoSEQ multiplex PCR, and the TCRdb table lists in-frame clones only, not all of them. The sample includes roughly 390,000 clones, about nine tenths of them seen just once.

The chain uses TRBV6-2 or TRBV6-3 and TRBJ1-2; D remains ambiguous. Material: peripheral blood, obtained in a trial of Ad26.COV2.S vaccine versus placebo. This TCR was recovered from a person aged 18 to 65 who received the Ad26.COV2.S COVID-19 vaccine or a placebo. The CDR3 region is CASSYSTLDLAGYGYTF. The CDR3 region has the DNA TGTGCCAGCAGTTACTCGACCCTGGATTTGGCGGGCTATGGCTACACCTTC.